These 19 T cell receptor beta chains share one sample of origin, sequenced in a study of blood T cell repertoires in COVID-19. Repertoires were generated with immunoSEQ multiplex PCR, while TCRdb's copy carries only in-frame clones and drops some. The profile covers 100,000 to 150,000 clones, with about 80% appearing a single time and about 40% taken by the ten largest. The sequencing input was peripheral blood. The receptors stem from a man aged 35-49 years with active or convalescent COVID-19.

V gene TRBV28 combines with J gene TRBJ1-1; no definite D call. Trimming shortened V by 5 bases and J by 7 bases, and 11 bases separated the two germline ends. There are 12 residues in the CDR3. Looked up from germline, CDR1 is MDHEN and CDR2 is SYDVKM. The chain's CDR3 is CASSDSRGEAFF. Written as DNA, the CDR3 is TGTGCCAGCAGTGATTCCAGAGGTGAAGCTTTCTTT.

This clone was found a few times. The CDR3 sequence: CASSYAGGFNQPQHF. The DNA of the CDR3 is TGTGCCAGCAGTTACGCCGGAGGTTTCAATCAGCCCCAGCATTTT. The chain joins TRBV6-2 or TRBV6-3 to TRBJ1-5; no reliable D call. Trimming cost V 2 bases and J 3 bases, with 11 bases left between them. Germline values: CDR1 MNHEY, CDR2 SVGEGT. This CDR3 region has 15 residues.

This rearrangement joins TRBV4-1 to TRBJ1-2; D unclear. The germline V gene encodes CDR1 MGHRA and CDR2 YSYEKL. This CDR3 has 14 amino acids. V was pared by 2 bases and J by 2 bases, with 9 bases between. Here the CDR3 reads CASSQPGENYGYTF. The CDR3 coding sequence is TGCGCCAGCAGCCAACCCGGGGAGAACTATGGCTACACCTTC.

The chain is built from TRBV11-2 and TRBJ2-2, with TRBD2 matching 8 bases. The CDR3 consists of 16 residues. V trimming: 6 bases; J trimming: 1 base; junction bases outside the gene matches: 7. The germline V gene encodes CDR1 SGHAT and CDR2 FQNNGV. The DNA for the CDR3 is TGTGCCAGCAGGCACACGGGGGGGAGGAACACCGGGGAGCTGTTTTTT. Its protein is CASRHTGGRNTGELFF. Full variable domain (rest looked up from reference TRBV11-2 and TRBJ2-2): EAGVAQSPRYKIIEKRQSVAFWCNPISGHATLYWYQQILGQGPKLLIQFQNNGVVDDSQLPKDRFSAERLKGVDSTLKIQPAKLEDSAVYLCASRHTGGRNTGELFFGEGSRLTVL.

This clone has just a few counts. The J gene is TRBJ2-7, the V gene TRBV10-3; TRBD2 might be the D (6 bases). Trimming shortened V by 5 bases and J by 8 bases, and 13 bases separated the two germline ends. This CDR3 is built from 12 residues. Per germline, CDR1 ENHRY and CDR2 SYGVKD. The CDR3 DNA is TGTGCCATCAGTACCGGGACTCCACAGCAGTACTTC. Its translation is CAISTGTPQQYF.

The chain links TRBV6-5 to TRBJ2-2; D ambiguous. CDR3 length equals 13 residues. From germline, CDR1 is MNHEY and CDR2 SVGAGI. Trimming pared 5 bases from V and 7 bases from J, leaving 11 bases between. The CDR3 here is CASSPQAVGELFF. The CDR3 coding sequence is TGTGCCAGCAGTCCCCAGGCCGTCGGGGAGCTGTTTTTT.

V is TRBV27 and J is TRBJ2-1; 12 positions match TRBD2. This CDR3 comprises 15 residues. J lost 3 bases, V lost 6 bases, and 3 bases had no gene match. Germline V gives CDR1 MNHEY, CDR2 SMNVEV (reference sequence). The CDR3 region is CASRETSGSYNEQFF. The CDR3 coding sequence is TGTGCCAGCAGAGAGACTAGCGGGAGCTACAATGAGCAGTTCTTC.

This clone was counted once. The rearrangement joins TRBV5-4 to TRBJ1-2; D not resolved. Deletions cut 0 bases from V and 0 bases from J, with 12 bases between. This CDR3 is built from 16 residues. The V gene's germline CDR1 is SGHNT and CDR2 YYREEE (reference sequence). The CDR3 reads CASSLGREGANYGYTF. The CDR3 nucleotides are TGTGCCAGCAGCTTGGGGCGGGAAGGAGCTAACTATGGCTACACCTTC.

Only a few counts were recorded for this clone. The genes are TRBV5-1 and TRBJ1-1, with D perhaps TRBD1 (5 bases). V was trimmed by 4 bases and J by 1 base, leaving 14 bases between them. Germline CDR1 SGHRS, CDR2 YFSETQ. The CDR3 runs 15 residues. CDR3: CASSPGLRGNTEAFF. The DNA for the CDR3 is TGCGCCAGCAGCCCTGGTCTAAGGGGGAACACTGAAGCTTTCTTT.

The V call is TRBV7-2, the J call TRBJ1-3; a possible D gene is TRBD1 (6 bases). The CDR3 consists of 17 residues. Germline V lookup: CDR1 SGHTA, CDR2 FQGNSA. V was clipped by 5 bases and J by 2 bases, with 19 bases between them. In DNA form, the CDR3 reads TGTGCCAGCAGCGTTAGGGGGGGTTTCGGGGCTGGAAACACCATATATTTT. It translates to CASSVRGGFGAGNTIYF.

The V and J genes are TRBV19 and TRBJ1-1, with no clear D. With 5 bases removed from V and 5 bases from J, the gap between germline ends came to 12 bases. This CDR3 has 13 amino acids. Germline-derived CDR1 and CDR2 are LNHDA and SQIVND (reference sequence). CDR3 coding DNA: TGTGCCAGTAGTTGGCTCGGGGAAACTGAAGCTTTCTTT. This encodes CASSWLGETEAFF.

For the CDR3, the DNA is TGTGCCAGCAACCCAGTAGGGACAGGGGGTGCCGGGGAGCTGTTTTTT. This sequence encodes CASNPVGTGGAGELFF. The chain carries TRBV5-6 and TRBJ2-2; 11 nucleotides match TRBD1. This CDR3 region has 16 residues. CDR1 and CDR2 from the germline V gene are SGHDT and YYEEEE. J was trimmed by 6 bases and V by 6 bases; bases with no gene match: 10.

Turning to this clone: The junction and the germline gene differ at one end; a read error may be behind it. The J gene is TRBJ1-3, the V gene TRBV30, with a weak D call TRBD1 (6 bases). The CDR3 totals 13 residues. Germline V CDR1 and CDR2: GTSNPN, SVGIG (reference sequence). The CDR3 loop reads CAWSVQGTPMGIF. For the CDR3, the DNA is TGTGCCTGGAGTGTGCAGGGGACGCCGATGGGGATCTTT.

The chain uses TRBV7-9 and TRBJ1-2; D not certain. Trimming removed 5 bases at V and 4 bases at J, with 11 bases between. From germline, CDR1 is SEHNR and CDR2 FQNEAQ (reference sequence). This CDR3 spans 13 amino acids. The CDR3 bases are TGTGCCAGCAGCCCGACAACCGCCTATGGCTACACCTTC. Translating it yields CASSPTTAYGYTF.

This clone has a count of ten or more. The rearrangement joins TRBV7-9 to TRBJ2-4, with D hard to call. V was shortened by 6 bases and J by 0 bases, with 9 bases between the two germline ends. CDR1 and CDR2 (germline): SEHNR, FQNEAQ (reference sequence). The CDR3 has 14 amino acids. The CDR3 coding sequence is TGTGCCAGCAGTGTATCCCTAGCCAAAAACATTCAGTACTTC. This sequence encodes CASSVSLAKNIQYF.

This clone was counted a few times. A much larger clone lies a single base off, so this may be a read error. This rearrangement joins TRBV5-6 to TRBJ2-7; D perhaps matches TRBD2 (6 bases). Looked up from germline, CDR1 is SGHDT and CDR2 is YYEEEE. This CDR3 spans 15 amino acids. Trimming shortened V by 2 bases and J by 0 bases, and 12 bases separated the two germline ends. The CDR3, as DNA: TGTGCCAGCAGCTTCGGTGGGGGGATCTCCTACGAGCAGTACTTC. Protein sequence: CASSFGGGISYEQYF.

This clone has a handful of counts. The chain is built from TRBV27 and TRBJ1-2, with 9 bases aligning to TRBD1. Germline V gives CDR1 MNHEY, CDR2 SMNVEV (reference sequence). This CDR3 is 13 amino acids long. V shed 4 bases and J 8 bases; nucleotides not matched to a gene: 5. The CDR3 loop is CASSYTGGAGYTF. CDR3 DNA sequence: TGTGCCAGCAGTTATACAGGGGGCGCCGGCTACACCTTC.

CDR3 sequence reads: CAWRDPRSGESYNEQFF. CDR3 in DNA: TGTGCCTGGAGGGATCCAAGGAGCGGGGAGAGTTACAATGAGCAGTTCTTC. The V gene is TRBV30, the J gene TRBJ2-1, with TRBD2 identical over 7 bases. Germline CDR1 is GTSNPN and CDR2 is SVGIG (reference sequence). V dropped 3 bases and J dropped 4; count of bases not matched to a gene: 15. CDR3 length: 17 amino acids.

The J gene is TRBJ2-7, the V gene TRBV10-3; the D is unclear. In germline, CDR1 is ENHRY, CDR2 SYGVKD. The germline V and J ends were trimmed by 3 bases and 4 bases, with 4 bases remaining between them. The CDR3 extends over 11 amino acids. DNA for the CDR3: TGTGCCATCAGTGAAGCGTACGAGCAGTACTTC. Its protein is CAISEAYEQYF.